What follows are 22 T cell receptor beta chains derived from one specimen sequenced in a study of T cells in Graves' hyperthyroidism and ophthalmopathy. It was RNA transcripts that yielded the amplified TCR beta CDR3 regions. RT-PCR in the first round (using the HTBI primer set) targeted the TCR CDR3. MiXCR, applied by TCRdb to the multiplex PCR reads, yields one record per CDR3 protein. Among about 720,000 distinct CDR3 sequences listed, about 17% were seen once. Sequencing input: blood. These receptors all stem from a woman aged 50 to 60 with Graves' hyperthyroidism that later progressed to Graves' ophthalmopathy.

This clonotype has just a few counts. The V call is TRBV3-1, the J call TRBJ2-3; D unclear. CDR1 and CDR2 (germline): LGHDT, YNNKEL (reference sequence). V dropped 4 bases and J dropped 1 base, with 9 bases sitting between them. The CDR3 spans 14 residues. This CDR3 reads CASSPQDGTDTQYF. The CDR3 DNA follows: TGTGCCAGCAGCCCTCAGGACGGCACAGATACGCAGTATTTT.

The chain links TRBV29-1 to TRBJ1-1; weak D call: TRBD1 (6 bases). The germline CDR1 and CDR2 sequences are SQVTM and ANQGSEA. The CDR3 contains 14 residues. V shed 4 bases and J shed 7 bases, with 19 bases lying between them. DNA for the CDR3: TGCAGCGTTGTCGACAGGATGGGTGTTAATGAAGCTTTCTTT. This sequence encodes CSVVDRMGVNEAFF.

There are many counts of this clonotype. This sequence joins TRBV11-2 and TRBJ2-3, with 8 bases lining up with TRBD2. After removal of 2 bases from V and 5 bases from J, the junction contained 6 bases not matched to a gene. The germline V gene encodes CDR1 SGHAT and CDR2 FQNNGV. This CDR3 has 15 amino acids. The CDR3 region has the DNA TGTGCCAGCAGCTTACACGGGGGGGCGCAAGATACGCAGTATTTT. Its translation is CASSLHGGAQDTQYF.

A few counts support this clonotype. The rearrangement links TRBV5-6 to TRBJ1-2; D not resolved. This CDR3 region has 15 residues. Per germline, CDR1 SGHDT and CDR2 YYEEEE. The V end was cut by 4 bases, the J end by 0 bases, with 13 bases between. CDR3 residues: CASSLPTRANYGYTF. The CDR3 DNA sequence: TGTGCCAGCAGCCTCCCAACCAGAGCTAACTATGGCTACACCTTC. The variable domain in full, with the rest retrieved from reference TRBV5-6 and TRBJ1-2, is DAGVTQSPTHLIKTRGQQVTLRCSPKSGHDTVSWYQQALGQGPQFIFQYYEEEERQRGNFPDRFSGHQFPNYSSELNVNALLLGDSALYLCASSLPTRANYGYTFGSGTRLTVV.

This clonotype was found once. The chain combines TRBV7-9 with TRBJ1-4; D not certain. Germline CDR1 SEHNR, CDR2 FQNEAQ (reference sequence). The CDR3 loop spans 12 amino acids. Trimming stripped 1 base from V and 11 bases from J, with 8 bases between. The CDR3 reads CASSLGSFKLFF. The CDR3 DNA is TGTGCCAGCAGCTTAGGGTCGTTTAAACTGTTTTTT.

In this sample, this clonotype turned up many times. The V gene is TRBV5-1, the J gene TRBJ2-2; 8 bases agree with TRBD1. V trimming: 5 bases; J trimming: 0 bases; junction bases outside the gene matches: 3. Germline assignment: CDR1 SGHRS and CDR2 YFSETQ. The CDR3 is 15 residues long. CDR3 DNA sequence: TGCGCCAGCAGAACAGGGGGTTCGAACACCGGGGAGCTGTTTTTT. This gives the protein CASRTGGSNTGELFF.

The chain recombines TRBV9 with TRBJ2-3; the D is unclear. V lost 4 bases and J 1 base, leaving 13 bases between the germline ends. Germline-derived CDR1 and CDR2 are SGDLS and YYNGEE. The CDR3 contains 15 residues. CDR3 sequence reads: CASSLGVIRTDTQYF. The CDR3 DNA follows: TGTGCCAGCAGCCTTGGGGTTATACGCACAGATACGCAGTATTTT.

Ten or more counts support this clonotype. The chain links TRBV7-9 to TRBJ1-4; 7 positions agree with TRBD1. V lost 5 bases, J lost 4 bases, and 10 bases stayed unmatched. The CDR3 length is 16 residues. Per germline, CDR1 SEHNR and CDR2 FQNEAQ (reference sequence). CDR3 amino acids: CASSPQRGQLNEKLFF. CDR3 nucleotide sequence: TGTGCCAGCAGCCCACAACGGGGACAGCTTAATGAAAAACTGTTTTTT.

The chain employs TRBV10-3 and TRBJ1-4; 7 nucleotides line up with TRBD1. This CDR3 is built from 15 residues. Germline CDR1 reads ENHRY; CDR2 reads SYGVKD. With 5 bases clipped from V and 7 bases from J, the junction kept 10 bases outside the gene matches. The CDR3 coding sequence is TGTGCCATCAGTCCTACAGGGGCCCCGGGTGAAAAACTGTTTTTT. Its protein product is CAISPTGAPGEKLFF.

This clonotype was detected a few times. The chain carries TRBV10-3 and TRBJ2-7, with TRBD1 identical over 7 bases. CDR1 ENHRY and CDR2 SYGVKD come from the germline V gene. The CDR3 runs to 13 residues. Losses at the gene ends were 5 bases for V and 5 bases for J; bases not matched to a gene: 6. CDR3 sequence: CAISQTGLDEQYF. The CDR3, as DNA: TGTGCCATCAGTCAGACAGGGCTGGACGAGCAGTACTTC.

The genes are TRBV6-1 and TRBJ1-2; 7 bases map to TRBD1. Germline trimming cut 7 bases from V and 6 bases from J; bases unmatched to any gene: 8. CDR1 MNHNS and CDR2 SASEGT come from the germline V gene. This CDR3 is 13 amino acids long. The chain's CDR3 is CASIMIGGNGYTF. The CDR3 DNA sequence: TGTGCCAGCATCATGATAGGGGGCAATGGCTACACCTTC.

This clonotype has a handful of counts. The gene calls are TRBV27 and TRBJ2-1; 11 bases are a match to TRBD2. The CDR3 has 17 amino acids. Germline V gives CDR1 MNHEY, CDR2 SMNVEV (reference sequence). The V and J ends lost 7 bases and 4 bases, in that order; junction bases with no gene match: 12. The CDR3 DNA reads as TGTGCCAGCACCGGACTAGCGGGCCTAGGGGCATACAATGAGCAGTTCTTC. It translates to CASTGLAGLGAYNEQFF.

The rearrangement links TRBV6-2 or TRBV6-3 to TRBJ1-2; possible D gene TRBD1, 6 bases. From germline, CDR1 is MNHEY and CDR2 SVGEGT. The V end lost 4 bases, the J end lost 8 bases, and 23 bases lay between the germline ends. This CDR3 has 16 amino acids. The CDR3 sequence: CASSSWGRDSEWGYTF. The CDR3, as DNA: TGTGCCAGCAGTTCTTGGGGGCGGGATTCGGAGTGGGGCTACACCTTC.

The rearrangement uses TRBV6-5 and TRBJ2-7; 7 bases fit TRBD1. CDR1 MNHEY and CDR2 SVGAGI come from the germline V gene. Trimming cost V 5 bases and J 0 bases; bases outside gene matches: 7. CDR3 length: 15 residues. CDR3 nucleotides: TGTGCCAGCAGTACTTGGGACAGACCCTCCTACGAGCAGTACTTC. Translating gives CASSTWDRPSYEQYF.

Turning to this clonotype: A much larger clone lies one base from this, so it may be a read error. Because it lacks the conserved phenylalanine or tryptophan at the end, this CDR3 is likely a read error. This rearrangement joins TRBV5-1 to TRBJ2-1, with a possible D match to TRBD1 (5 bases). The CDR3 runs to 14 residues. Germline lookup yields CDR1 SGHRS and CDR2 YFSETQ. Deletions cut 4 bases from V and 3 bases from J, with 11 bases between. The CDR3 bases are TGCGCCAGCAGCCCCGACAGCAACTACAATGAGCAGTTCCTC. It is translated as CASSPDSNYNEQFL.

The gene calls are TRBV27 and TRBJ1-2; possibly TRBD1 for D (5 bases). Trimming took off 2 bases at V and 4 bases at J, with 17 bases between the two ends. The CDR3 is 16 residues long. Per germline, CDR1 MNHEY and CDR2 SMNVEV (reference sequence). CDR3 region: CASSLGPGQTPYGYTF. DNA of the CDR3: TGTGCCAGCAGTTTAGGCCCGGGGCAGACCCCCTATGGCTACACCTTC.

The sample holds many counts of this clonotype. The chain is built from TRBV11-2 and TRBJ2-7; the D gene is possibly TRBD1 (5 bases). Germline lookup yields CDR1 SGHAT and CDR2 FQNNGV. The V gene lost 3 bases and the J gene lost 0 bases, with 12 bases spanning the gap. CDR3 length equals 15 residues. The chain's CDR3 is CASSLIRGSSYEQYF. The CDR3 DNA follows: TGTGCCAGCAGCTTGATAAGGGGCAGCTCCTACGAGCAGTACTTC.

The rearrangement uses TRBV19 and TRBJ2-1; 8 bases align to TRBD1. Per germline, CDR1 LNHDA and CDR2 SQIVND (reference sequence). The trim removed 4 bases at V and 9 bases at J, leaving 8 bases unmatched. This CDR3 is 14 amino acids long. Here the CDR3 DNA reads TGTGCCAGTAGTACTAGACAGGGGCTCGGTGAGCAGTTCTTC. Translation: CASSTRQGLGEQFF.

The table lists this clonotype with a few counts. The chain carries TRBV19 and TRBJ1-3; D is unclear. The V gene lost 3 bases and the J gene lost 4 bases, with 10 bases spanning the gap. The germline CDR1 and CDR2 sequences are LNHDA and SQIVND (reference sequence). The CDR3 loop spans 14 amino acids. CDR3: CASSIPGFGNTIYF. CDR3 coding DNA: TGTGCCAGTAGTATTCCTGGTTTCGGAAACACCATATATTTT. Variable domain in full (rest from reference TRBV19 and TRBJ1-3): DGGITQSPKYLFRKEGQNVTLSCEQNLNHDAMYWYRQDPGQGLRLIYYSQIVNDFQKGDIAEGYSVSREKKESFPLTVTSAQKNPTAFYLCASSIPGFGNTIYFGEGSWLTVV.

The J gene is TRBJ2-4, the V gene TRBV7-8; D ambiguous. The germline gives CDR1 SGHVS, CDR2 FQNEAQ. The germline V and J ends were trimmed by 2 bases and 7 bases, with 12 bases remaining between them. The CDR3 runs 14 residues. Here the CDR3 DNA reads TGTGCCAGCAGCTTATCGGTACAGCTGAACATTCAGTACTTC. As protein: CASSLSVQLNIQYF.

This chain joins TRBV25-1 and TRBJ2-5; D is perhaps TRBD1 (5 bases). Germline CDR1 and CDR2: MGHDK and SYGVNS. The CDR3 covers 15 residues. V lost 0 bases, J lost 1 base, and 9 bases lay in between. CDR3 DNA sequence: TGTGCCAGCAGTGAATATAAGGGGCCCCAAGAGACCCAGTACTTC. It translates to CASSEYKGPQETQYF. Variable domain in full (rest from reference TRBV25-1 and TRBJ2-5): EADIYQTPRYLVIGTGKKITLECSQTMGHDKMYWYQQDPGMELHLIHYSYGVNSTEKGDLSSESTVSRIRTEHFPLTLESARPSHTSQYLCASSEYKGPQETQYFGPGTRLLVL.

Only a few counts were recorded for this clonotype. One end of the junction fails to match germline, which may point to a read error. The J gene is TRBJ1-2, the V gene TRBV28, with 8 bases identical to TRBD1. CDR1 and CDR2 from the germline V gene are MDHEN and SYDVKM. The CDR3 sequence is 15 residues long. CDR3 in amino acids: CTSSFPQGANYGYTF. CDR3 coding DNA: TGTACCAGCAGTTTCCCACAGGGGGCTAACTATGGCTACACCTTC.